The T cell receptor (beta chain) under discussion was sequenced for a study of Graves' ophthalmopathy and Graves' hyperthyroidism. In the study overall: Pretreatment peripheral blood was obtained at initial diagnosis.

As the template, RNA transcripts were used to amplify TCR beta CDR3 regions. Following a first-round RT-PCR that used HTBI primers, a second-round multiplex PCR was carried out. TCRdb processed the multiplex PCR reads anew with MiXCR; each CDR3 protein has one entry. Here the sample spans hundreds of thousands of distinct CDR3 sequences, about 38% being singletons. The CDR3 consists of 15 residues. Germline CDR1 is KGHSY and CDR2 is FQNENV. The trim removed 5 bases at V and 10 bases at J, leaving 9 bases unmatched. Ophthalmopathy cases showed moderate-to-severe activity, scoring CAS ≥3 and NOSPECS ≥4, with duration under 3 months.

The V and J genes are TRBV16 and TRBJ1-6; 9 nucleotides align to TRBD1. Sequenced: peripheral blood. The sequence was obtained from an adult man with Graves' ophthalmopathy. In nucleotides, the CDR3 is TGTGCCAGCAGCAAGGGGACAGGGAACCGGTCACCCCTCCACTTT. Translated, it gives CASSKGTGNRSPLHF. Looking up the rest from reference TRBV16 and TRBJ1-6 gives the full variable domain: GEEVAQTPKHLVRGEGQKAKLYCAPIKGHSYVFWYQQVLKNEFKFLISFQNENVFDETGMPKERFSAKCLPNSPCSLEIQATKLEDSAVYFCASSKGTGNRSPLHFGNGTRLTVT.